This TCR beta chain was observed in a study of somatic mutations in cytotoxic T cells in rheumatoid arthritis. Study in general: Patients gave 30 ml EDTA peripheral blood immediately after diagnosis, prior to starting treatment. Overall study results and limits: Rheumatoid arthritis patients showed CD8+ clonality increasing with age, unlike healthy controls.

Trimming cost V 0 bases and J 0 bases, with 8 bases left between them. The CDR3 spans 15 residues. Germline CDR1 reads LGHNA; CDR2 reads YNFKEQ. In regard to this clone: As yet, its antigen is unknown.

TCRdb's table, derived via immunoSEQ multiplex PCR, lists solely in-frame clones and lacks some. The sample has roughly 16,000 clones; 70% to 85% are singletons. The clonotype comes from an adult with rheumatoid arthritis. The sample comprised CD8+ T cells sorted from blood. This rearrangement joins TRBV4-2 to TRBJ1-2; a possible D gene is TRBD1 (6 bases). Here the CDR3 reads CASSQEQGTNYGYTF. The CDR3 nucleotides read TGTGCCAGCAGCCAAGAGCAGGGGACTAACTATGGCTACACCTTC.